A selection of T cell receptor beta chains follows, all from one sample in a study of shared clonotypes between healthy human individuals. Method: immunoSEQ multiplex PCR; TCRdb's copy keeps in-frame clones and lacks some. Among about 2.4 million clones listed, 80% to 95% were seen once. Sequenced material: naive CD4+ T cells from PBMCs. These receptors were taken from a man younger than 35 in good health. Some clones in this sample may be carry-over from other donors' samples. CDR3s include the opening cysteine and the closing phenylalanine or tryptophan. The D gene is left open where the match is weak. A row's size may be missing; if present it is once, few, many or a size class.

j_gene,v_gene,d_gene,abundance,CDR3aa,CDR3nt
TRBJ1-2,TRBV5-1,NA,NA,CASSLNGQHGYTF,TGCGCCAGCAGCTTGAACGGACAGCATGGCTACACCTTC
TRBJ2-1,TRBV11-3,TRBD1,NA,CASSFGQGSYNEQFF,TGTGCCAGCAGCTTTGGACAGGGGTCCTACAATGAGCAGTTCTTC
TRBJ2-5,TRBV7-2,NA,NA,CASSSIGETQYF,TGTGCCAGCAGCTCCATAGGGGAGACCCAGTACTTC
TRBJ2-2,TRBV19,NA,NA,CASSAPQRTGELFF,TGTGCCAGTAGCGCACCCCAGAGGACCGGGGAGCTGTTTTTT
TRBJ2-1,TRBV11-3,TRBD2,NA,CASSPSSRLAEFYNEQFF,TGTGCCAGCAGCCCCTCGAGTAGGCTAGCGGAATTCTACAATGAGCAGTTCTTC
TRBJ2-7,TRBV10-1,TRBD1,few,CASSEDRDYEQYF,TGCGCCAGCAGTGAGGACAGGGACTACGAGCAGTACTTC
TRBJ1-1,TRBV7-6,NA,NA,CASSSLVYGGARTEAFF,TGTGCCAGCAGCTCTCTAGTGTATGGGGGCGCGAGGACTGAAGCTTTCTTT
TRBJ2-5,TRBV29-1,NA,NA,CSVVTGRQETQYF,TGCAGCGTCGTTACAGGGCGGCAAGAGACCCAGTACTTC
TRBJ1-3,TRBV9,TRBD1,NA,CASSVGGTAGNTIYF,TGTGCCAGCAGCGTAGGAGGGACAGCGGGAAACACCATATATTTT
TRBJ2-1,TRBV10-3,TRBD2,NA,CAISEGLAGVNEQFF,TGTGCCATCAGTGAGGGACTAGCGGGAGTTAATGAGCAGTTCTTC
TRBJ1-5,TRBV19,NA,NA,CASSRSYPEGNQPQHF,TGTGCCAGTAGCCGTAGCTACCCGGAGGGCAATCAGCCCCAGCATTTT
TRBJ2-7,TRBV5-4,NA,NA,CASSSNTGGEYEQYF,TGTGCCAGCAGCTCAAACACAGGGGGGGAATACGAGCAGTACTTC
TRBJ2-1,TRBV28,NA,NA,CASSPPLAVYEQFF,TGTGCCAGCAGTCCCCCACTAGCTGTCTATGAGCAGTTCTTC
TRBJ2-7,TRBV9,TRBD1,NA,CASSGTDRGGEQYF,TGTGCCAGCAGCGGAACGGACAGGGGAGGCGAGCAGTACTTC
TRBJ2-1,TRBV6-5,TRBD2,NA,CASSYIAGLYNEQFF,TGTGCCAGCAGTTACATAGCGGGACTCTACAATGAGCAGTTCTTC
TRBJ2-2,TRBV5-1,NA,NA,CAGSVGANTGELFF,TGCGCCGGATCGGTGGGTGCGAACACCGGGGAGCTGTTTTTT
TRBJ2-1,TRBV7-2,TRBD2,NA,CASSTPSGRGNEQFF,TGTGCCAGCAGCACACCAAGCGGGAGAGGGAATGAGCAGTTCTTC
TRBJ2-2,TRBV18,NA,NA,CASSPLTAGTNTGELFF,TGTGCCAGCTCACCACTTACGGCAGGGACGAACACCGGGGAGCTGTTTTTT
TRBJ2-5,TRBV27,NA,NA,CASSFGPQGRETQYF,TGTGCCAGCAGTTTCGGTCCACAGGGTCGGGAGACCCAGTACTTC
TRBJ1-4,TRBV30,NA,NA,CAWKGGVGQNEKLFF,TGTGCCTGGAAGGGCGGGGTCGGCCAAAATGAAAAACTGTTTTTT
TRBJ2-7,TRBV30,TRBD2,NA,CAWSVAGGEQYF,TGTGCCTGGAGTGTAGCGGGGGGTGAGCAGTACTTC
TRBJ2-7,TRBV5-4,NA,NA,CASSGDDSYEQYF,TGTGCCAGCAGCGGGGACGACTCCTACGAGCAGTACTTC
TRBJ1-2,TRBV2,TRBD1,NA,CASSLGQGNGYTF,TGTGCCAGCAGCCTGGGACAGGGAAATGGCTACACCTTC
TRBJ2-5,TRBV19,NA,NA,CASSRGRETQYF,TGTGCCAGTAGTAGGGGGCGGGAGACCCAGTACTTC
TRBJ2-3,TRBV6-6,NA,NA,CASMGGTDTQYF,TGTGCCAGCATGGGGGGCACAGATACGCAGTATTTT
TRBJ2-6,TRBV6-4,TRBD1,NA,CASSSDRVGANVLTF,TGTGCCAGCAGCTCGGACAGGGTCGGGGCCAACGTCCTGACTTTC
TRBJ2-3,TRBV9,TRBD1,once,CASSPRTGDTDTQYF,TGTGCCAGCAGCCCCCGGACAGGTGACACAGATACGCAGTATTTT
TRBJ2-7,TRBV28,NA,NA,CASSLANRPNEQYF,TGTGCCAGCAGTTTGGCCAATCGGCCTAACGAGCAGTACTTC
TRBJ2-1,TRBV9,NA,NA,CASSVADRYNEQFF,TGTGCCAGCAGCGTAGCGGACAGATACAATGAGCAGTTCTTC
TRBJ2-1,TRBV11-2,TRBD2,NA,CASSQTSGAYNEQFF,TGTGCCAGCAGCCAGACTAGCGGAGCATACAATGAGCAGTTCTTC
TRBJ1-5,TRBV9,NA,few,CASSVGVGVGPQHF,TGTGCCAGCAGCGTAGGGGTCGGTGTGGGGCCCCAGCATTTT
TRBJ2-5,TRBV28,NA,NA,CASSRTSQETQYF,TGTGCCAGCAGTCGGACCAGCCAAGAGACCCAGTACTTC
TRBJ1-2,TRBV18,TRBD1,NA,CASSPGTGGGYGYTF,TGTGCCAGCTCACCTGGGACAGGGGGCGGCTATGGCTACACCTTC
TRBJ1-1,TRBV28,TRBD1,NA,CASHEGARGAFF,TGTGCTAGCCATGAGGGGGCGAGGGGCGCTTTCTTT
TRBJ2-7,TRBV2,NA,few,CASKADLGQYF,TGTGCCAGCAAGGCGGACCTAGGGCAGTACTTC
TRBJ2-1,TRBV28,NA,NA,CASGLSRWAYEQFF,TGTGCCAGCGGTCTCTCCCGGTGGGCATATGAGCAGTTCTTC